This T cell receptor beta chain comes out of a study of response to subunit inactivated influenza vaccine. TCRdb fed the RT-PCR reads into MiXCR, producing one record per CDR3 protein. Among 650,000 to 800,000 distinct CDR3 sequences, approximately 15% were seen once, and the ten largest hold less than 7%. V lost 1 base, J lost 5 bases, and 15 bases lay in between. The CDR3 consists of 16 residues. The germline V gene encodes CDR1 SEHNR and CDR2 FQNEAQ (reference sequence). As concerns this clonotype: Antigen specificity is unknown.

Study observations and caveats: T cells newly recruited by each seasonal influenza vaccination are few, the authors suggested.

This specimen consisted of PBMCs from blood, obtained approximately 15 days before vaccination. The V and J genes are TRBV7-9 and TRBJ1-5; D ambiguous. The sequence came from a man in his forties or fifties who received an inactivated influenza vaccine. The CDR3 coding sequence is TGTGCCAGCAGCTTAGGGGAACTGGGCACCTATCAGCCCCAGCATTTT. Translated: CASSLGELGTYQPQHF.